This paragraph reports one T cell receptor (beta chain). Measured with immunoSEQ multiplex PCR; TCRdb has only the in-frame clones, and not every one. The sample lists about 78,000 clones; around nine tenths were seen once. The V gene end was trimmed by 5 bases and the J gene end by 5 bases; junction bases not matched to a gene: 5. The length of the CDR3 is 14 residues. Germline CDR1 is SGHTA and CDR2 is FQGNSA. The entry originates in a study of blood T cell repertoires in COVID-19. Study background: Material from acute and convalescent COVID-19 was sourced from the United States, Italy and Spain.

This TCR came from a woman aged 80 or over with active or convalescent COVID-19. Sequencing used peripheral blood. V is TRBV7-2 and J is TRBJ2-5; 10 positions match TRBD1. CDR3 amino acids: CASSMTGGGETQYF. The CDR3 DNA follows: TGTGCCAGCAGCATGACAGGGGGCGGCGAGACCCAGTACTTC.